A single T cell receptor beta chain is shown here with its context. Using its own MiXCR run on the 5' RACE reads, TCRdb lists one record per CDR3 protein. The sample carries hundreds of thousands of distinct CDR3 sequences, approximately 6.1% recorded once. This entry comes from a study of identical twins. The receptor comes from a man aged 18 to 30 in good health. Sequenced input: naive T cells sorted from blood.

Here the CDR3 DNA reads TGTGCCAGCACTAATGGCGGGACAGCAGATACGCAGTATTTT. This encodes CASTNGGTADTQYF. This chain connects TRBV3-1 to TRBJ2-3; a weak D match, TRBD1 (7 bases). The CDR3 runs 14 residues. In germline, CDR1 is LGHDT, CDR2 YNNKEL (reference sequence). Trimming left V 7 bases short and J 4 bases short, with 15 bases between.